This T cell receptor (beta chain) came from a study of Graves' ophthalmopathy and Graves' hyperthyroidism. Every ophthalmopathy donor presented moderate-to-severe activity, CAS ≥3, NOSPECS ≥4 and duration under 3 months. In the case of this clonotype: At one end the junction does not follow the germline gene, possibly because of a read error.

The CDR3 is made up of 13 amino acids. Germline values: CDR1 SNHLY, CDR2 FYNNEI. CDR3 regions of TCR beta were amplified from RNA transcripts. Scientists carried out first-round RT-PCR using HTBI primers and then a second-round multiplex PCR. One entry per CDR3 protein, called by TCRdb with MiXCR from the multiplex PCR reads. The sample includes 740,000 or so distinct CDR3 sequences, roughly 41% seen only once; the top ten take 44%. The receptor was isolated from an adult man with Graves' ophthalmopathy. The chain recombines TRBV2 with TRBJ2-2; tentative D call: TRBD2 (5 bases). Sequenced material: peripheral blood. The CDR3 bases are TGTGCCAGCAGTGTGCTGAACACCGGGGAGCTGTTATTT. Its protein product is CASSVLNTGELLF.